The source of this TCR beta chain is a study of T-cell memory formation after mild COVID-19. Germline loops: CDR1 SGHTA, CDR2 FQGNSA. Losses at the gene ends were 5 bases for V and 1 base for J; bases not matched to a gene: 16. This CDR3 comprises 18 residues. TCRdb passed the 5' RACE reads through MiXCR, listing each CDR3 protein once. Here the sample spans 580,000 or so distinct CDR3 sequences, around 16% being singletons. The gene calls are TRBV7-2 and TRBJ1-1, with 7 bases identical to TRBD1. Sample: PBMCs or a T cell subset sorted from them (not recorded which). This clonotype was obtained from an adult woman who had mild COVID-19 (a few samples of this study predate the infection). Cell type and time point are not known. CDR3 bases: TGTGCCAGCAGCCCGCGGCCTGGCGACGGGACAGCGAACACTGAAGCTTTCTTT. Its protein is CASSPRPGDGTANTEAFF.